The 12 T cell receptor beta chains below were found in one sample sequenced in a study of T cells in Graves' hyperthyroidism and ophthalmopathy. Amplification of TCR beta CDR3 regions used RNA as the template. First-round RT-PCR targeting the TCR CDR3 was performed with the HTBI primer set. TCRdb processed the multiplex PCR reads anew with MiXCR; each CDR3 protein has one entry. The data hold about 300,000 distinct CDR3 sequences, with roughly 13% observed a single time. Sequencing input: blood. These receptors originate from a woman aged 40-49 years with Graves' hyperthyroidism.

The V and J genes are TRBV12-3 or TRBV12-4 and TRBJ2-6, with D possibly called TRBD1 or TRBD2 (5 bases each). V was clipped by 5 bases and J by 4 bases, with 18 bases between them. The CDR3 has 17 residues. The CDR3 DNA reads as TGTGCCAGCAGTCAAACCGGGACGGCTTTAGGGGCCAACGTCCTGACTTTC. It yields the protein CASSQTGTALGANVLTF.

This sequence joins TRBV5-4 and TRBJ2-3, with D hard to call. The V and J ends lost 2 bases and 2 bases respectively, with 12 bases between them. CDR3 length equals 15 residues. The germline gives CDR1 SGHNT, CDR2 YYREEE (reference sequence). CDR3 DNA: TGTGCCAGCAGCTTTGGCACCGGAAACACAGATACGCAGTATTTT. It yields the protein CASSFGTGNTDTQYF.

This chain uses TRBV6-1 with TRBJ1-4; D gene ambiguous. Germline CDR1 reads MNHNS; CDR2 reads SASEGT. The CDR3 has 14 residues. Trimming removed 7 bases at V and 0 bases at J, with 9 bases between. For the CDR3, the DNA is TGTGCCAGCAATTTGGGAGCAACTAATGAAAAACTGTTTTTT. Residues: CASNLGATNEKLFF.

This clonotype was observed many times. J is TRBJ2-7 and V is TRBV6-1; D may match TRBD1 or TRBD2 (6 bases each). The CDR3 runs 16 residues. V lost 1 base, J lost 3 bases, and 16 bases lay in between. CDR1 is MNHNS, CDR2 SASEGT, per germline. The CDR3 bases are TGTGCCAGCAGTGAAGTTTTGCGGGACATTGACTACGAGCAGTACTTC. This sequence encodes CASSEVLRDIDYEQYF.

The CDR3 DNA reads TGTGCCAGTAGTATAGACCACGGACAGGGCGGCGAGCAGTACTTC. Protein product: CASSIDHGQGGEQYF. The rearrangement joins TRBV19 to TRBJ2-7, with 8 nucleotides matching TRBD1. Germline CDR1 is LNHDA and CDR2 is SQIVND (reference sequence). After removal of 0 bases from V and 6 bases from J, the junction contained 7 bases not matched to a gene. This CDR3 is built from 15 residues.

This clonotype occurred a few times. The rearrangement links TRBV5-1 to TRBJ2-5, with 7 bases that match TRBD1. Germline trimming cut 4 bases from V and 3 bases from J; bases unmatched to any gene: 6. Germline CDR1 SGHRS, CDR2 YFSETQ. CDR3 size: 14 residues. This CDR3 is CASSTGQTEETQYF. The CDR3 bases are TGCGCCAGCAGCACGGGACAGACAGAAGAGACCCAGTACTTC. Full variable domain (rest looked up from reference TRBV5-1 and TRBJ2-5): KAGVTQTPRYLIKTRGQQVTLSCSPISGHRSVSWYQQTPGQGLQFLFEYFSETQRNKGNFPGRFSGRQFSNSRSEMNVSTLELGDSALYLCASSTGQTEETQYFGPGTRLLVL.

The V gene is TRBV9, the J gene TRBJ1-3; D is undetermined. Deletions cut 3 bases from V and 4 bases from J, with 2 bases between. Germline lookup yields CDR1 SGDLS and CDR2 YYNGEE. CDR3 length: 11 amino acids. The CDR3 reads CASSGGNTIYF. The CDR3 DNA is TGTGCCAGCAGCGGGGGAAACACCATATATTTT.

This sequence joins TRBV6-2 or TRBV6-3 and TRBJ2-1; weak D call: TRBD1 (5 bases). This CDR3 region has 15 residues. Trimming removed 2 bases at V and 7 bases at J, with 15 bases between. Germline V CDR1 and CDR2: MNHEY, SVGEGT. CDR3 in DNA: TGTGCCAGCAGTTACACTGGCGTCAGACAGAATGAGCAGTTCTTC. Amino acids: CASSYTGVRQNEQFF.

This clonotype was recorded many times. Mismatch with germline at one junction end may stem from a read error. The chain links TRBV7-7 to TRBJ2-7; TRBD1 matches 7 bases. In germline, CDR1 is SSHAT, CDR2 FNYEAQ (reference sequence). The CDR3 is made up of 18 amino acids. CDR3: CASSLMSQTGLGFYEQYF. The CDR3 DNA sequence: TGTGCTAGCAGCCTGATGAGCCAGACAGGGTTAGGTTTCTACGAGCAGTACTTC.

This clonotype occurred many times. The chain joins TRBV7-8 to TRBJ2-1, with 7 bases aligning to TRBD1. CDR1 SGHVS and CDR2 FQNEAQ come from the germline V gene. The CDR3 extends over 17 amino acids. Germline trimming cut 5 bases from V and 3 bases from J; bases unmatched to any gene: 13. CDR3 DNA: TGTGCCAGCAGCCCCAGAGGGGGCACGGGGCACTACAATGAGCAGTTCTTC. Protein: CASSPRGGTGHYNEQFF.

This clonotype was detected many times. CDR3 loop: CASSLRSPYEQYF. The CDR3 region has the DNA TGTGCCAGCAGTTTAAGGTCCCCCTACGAGCAGTACTTC. The rearrangement joins TRBV28 to TRBJ2-7, with D unclear. The length of the CDR3 is 13 residues. Per the germline V gene, CDR1 is MDHEN and CDR2 is SYDVKM. Between the trimmed V and J ends, which lost 2 bases and 2 bases, there was a span of 7 bases. The full variable domain, with the rest looked up from reference TRBV28 and TRBJ2-7, is DVKVTQSSRYLVKRTGEKVFLECVQDMDHENMFWYRQDPGLGLRLIYFSYDVKMKEKGDIPEGYSVSREKKERFSLILESASTNQTSMYLCASSLRSPYEQYFGPGTRLTVT.

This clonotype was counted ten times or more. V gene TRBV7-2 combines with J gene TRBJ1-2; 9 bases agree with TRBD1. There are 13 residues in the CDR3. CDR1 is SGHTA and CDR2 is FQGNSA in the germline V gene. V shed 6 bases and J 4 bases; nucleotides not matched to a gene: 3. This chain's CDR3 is CASRGGQGYGYTF. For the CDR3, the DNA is TGTGCCAGCAGGGGGGGACAGGGCTATGGCTACACCTTC.